The rows below give T cell receptor beta chains drawn from one sample of a study of regulatory dendritic cells for organ transplantation. The protocol was immunoSEQ multiplex PCR, while the TCRdb copy is restricted to in-frame clones and leaves out a portion. The sample has 34,000 or so clones; approximately 91% are singletons. Sequencing input: naive CD4+ T cells from blood. All receptors come from a human donor in good health. Each CDR3 is given without its conserved first and last residue. D genes are given only for firm matches. Rows may omit the clone size; those that give it use once, few, many or a size class.

CDR3	size	V	J	D
ASSLWVQKETQY	once	TRBV7-2	TRBJ2-5	-
ASRLRASDEQF	-	TRBV28	TRBJ2-1	-
ASITSNRGDNEKLF	-	TRBV28	TRBJ1-4	TRBD1
ASSFLGQGTYEQY	-	TRBV27	TRBJ2-7	TRBD1
ASKRGLGEKLF	-	TRBV15	TRBJ1-4	TRBD1
ASSMDRETRLNTEAF	-	TRBV7-2	TRBJ1-1	TRBD1
SVQWASGRSNEQF	-	TRBV29-1	TRBJ2-1	TRBD2
ASSRLAGVTGELF	-	TRBV6-5	TRBJ2-2	TRBD2
ASSGGQPANTGELF	-	TRBV5-8	TRBJ2-2	TRBD1
ASSYFPDTQY	-	TRBV28	TRBJ2-3	-
ASSVTTGSTEAF	-	TRBV2	TRBJ1-1	-
ASSLGPASGGSYEQY	once	TRBV7-9	TRBJ2-7	TRBD2
ASSLAVTSGSYEQF	-	TRBV7-9	TRBJ2-1	TRBD2
ASSESQGQPQH	few	TRBV10-1	TRBJ1-5	-
ASSVLSGGAGASGEQF	-	TRBV9	TRBJ2-1	TRBD2
ASSYVGSGNSPLH	-	TRBV6-5	TRBJ1-6	-
ASSNPRLPGSEQY	-	TRBV4-2	TRBJ2-7	-
ASGLEDGEKLF	-	TRBV12-5	TRBJ1-4	-
ASSAGLAGNTDTQY	-	TRBV9	TRBJ2-3	TRBD2
ASSQGLAGPVSYNEQF	-	TRBV4-1	TRBJ2-1	TRBD2
ASDLAGGGNEQF	once	TRBV28	TRBJ2-1	TRBD2
AWSFASGGYNEQF	-	TRBV30	TRBJ2-1	TRBD2
ASSGGGRNQPQH	-	TRBV27	TRBJ1-5	-
ATSRDRLRDTQY	-	TRBV15	TRBJ2-3	-
ASSMSFPEQY	-	TRBV28	TRBJ2-7	-